This T cell receptor beta chain originates from a study of blood T cell repertoires in COVID-19. In the study overall: Researchers got acute and convalescent COVID-19 samples from the United States, Italy and Spain. The analysed material was cDNA or gDNA that came from T cells, B-cell-depleted T cells, or PBMCs.

Original handling: Counts of nucleated cells, estimated from reference gene primer amplification, were obtained. The protocol was immunoSEQ multiplex PCR, while the TCRdb copy is restricted to in-frame clones and leaves out a portion. Clone size and V and J calls were adopted from that table, with D and trimming inferred from the DNA. The repertoire has roughly 89,000 clones, about 80% of them found once; the top ten carry around a tenth. The CDR3 spans 15 residues. Losses at the gene ends were 7 bases for V and 5 bases for J; bases not matched to a gene: 9. Germline CDR1 is SGHTA and CDR2 is FQGTGA. For this clone: This specimen includes other DNA sequences encoding the same CDR3.

The TCR was taken from a woman aged 70-85 years with acute or convalescent COVID-19. This chain uses TRBV7-3 with TRBJ2-2; 8 bases line up with TRBD2. The sequenced material came from peripheral blood. The CDR3 loop is CASTSAGAGTGELFF. For the CDR3, the DNA is TGTGCCAGCACCTCAGCGGGGGCGGGGACCGGGGAGCTGTTTTTT.